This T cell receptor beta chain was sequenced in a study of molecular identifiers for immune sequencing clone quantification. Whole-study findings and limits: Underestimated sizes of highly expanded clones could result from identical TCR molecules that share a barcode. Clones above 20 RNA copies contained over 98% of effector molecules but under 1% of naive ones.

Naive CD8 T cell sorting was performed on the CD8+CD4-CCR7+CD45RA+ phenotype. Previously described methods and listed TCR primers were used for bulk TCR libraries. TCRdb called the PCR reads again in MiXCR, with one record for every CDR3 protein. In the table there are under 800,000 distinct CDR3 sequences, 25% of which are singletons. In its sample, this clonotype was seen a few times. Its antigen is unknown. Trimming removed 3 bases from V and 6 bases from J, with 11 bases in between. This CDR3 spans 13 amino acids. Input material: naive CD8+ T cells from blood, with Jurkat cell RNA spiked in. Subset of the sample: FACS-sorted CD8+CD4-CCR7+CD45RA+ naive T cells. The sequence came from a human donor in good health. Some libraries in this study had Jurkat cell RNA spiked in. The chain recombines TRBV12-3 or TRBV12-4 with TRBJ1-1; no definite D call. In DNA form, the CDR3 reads TGTGCCAGCAGTTTTAAAGGGTGGCCTGAAGCTTTCTTT. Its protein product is CASSFKGWPEAFF.